This TCR beta chain was captured in a study of HIV-infected children after antiretroviral therapy interruption. Regarding the study as a whole: The Gini coefficient of naive CD4+ repertoires rose, returning to baseline by 3 years.

A 3' RACE protocol on RNA, with unique molecular identifiers, produced the TCR library. TCRdb reprocessed the 3' RACE reads via MiXCR and lists one record per CDR3 protein. The sample shows 45,000 to 50,000 distinct CDR3 sequences, roughly 4.5% of them seen only once. Trimming cost V 4 bases and J 2 bases, with 15 bases left between them. This CDR3 has 15 residues. The germline V gene has CDR1 SGHRS and CDR2 YFSETQ. The treatment is: PENTA 11 planned treatment interruption arm or continuous ART arm. At least 24 weeks of at least three-drug ART, in children 2 to 15 years. Naive CD4+ CD45RA+ CD45RO- T cells were sorted from thawed PBMCs. In the case of this clonotype: What it recognizes is unknown.

The chain couples TRBV5-1 to TRBJ2-5, with D unresolved. Sequenced here: CD45RA+ CD4+ T cells from PBMCs, pooled from several time points, sampled from a donor given antiretroviral therapy, either interrupted or continuous. Subset: naive CD4+ CD45RA+ CD45RO- T cells. The source of this sequence is a pool of human donors with HIV. In DNA, the CDR3 is TGCGCCAGCAGCGTGACCGACAACTCGCAAGAGACCCAGTACTTC. The encoded protein is CASSVTDNSQETQYF.